These 14 T cell receptor beta chains came from one sample sequenced in a study of shared clonotypes between healthy human individuals. The assay was immunoSEQ multiplex PCR, and TCRdb's table has in-frame clones only and misses some. The sample has 950,000 to 1,300,000 clones, about 75% seen once. Material: memory CD4+ T cells sorted from blood. Sample subset: CD45RA-negative fraction. Receptors were obtained from a man in his late teens or twenties in good health.

The V and J genes are TRBV6-5 and TRBJ2-7, with D possibly TRBD2 on 5 matching bases. This CDR3 is 15 amino acids long. Trimming removed 5 bases at V and 7 bases at J, with 21 bases between. Per germline, CDR1 MNHEY and CDR2 SVGAGI. In DNA, the CDR3 is TGTGCCAGCAGTCCCGTTTCAGCGGTGCCCGCGGAGCAGTACTTC. Residues: CASSPVSAVPAEQYF.

As DNA, the CDR3 is TGTGCCATCAGTGGACTCCGGGATTCCTACGAGCAGTACTTC. Protein: CAISGLRDSYEQYF. This chain uses TRBV10-3 with TRBJ2-7; possible D gene TRBD2, 5 bases. The ends were cut back, 4 bases at V and 1 base at J, with 11 bases in the middle. Germline assignment: CDR1 ENHRY and CDR2 SYGVKD. The CDR3 consists of 14 residues.

The V and J genes are TRBV19 and TRBJ1-2; D is perhaps TRBD1 (5 bases). With 3 bases removed from V and 3 bases from J, the gap between germline ends came to 14 bases. CDR1 LNHDA and CDR2 SQIVND come from the germline V gene (reference sequence). This CDR3 has 15 amino acids. CDR3 amino acids: CASSMSSGQDYGYTF. The CDR3 region has the DNA TGTGCCAGTAGTATGTCATCAGGGCAAGACTATGGCTACACCTTC.

The rearrangement joins TRBV5-1 to TRBJ2-6; D is possibly TRBD1 (5 bases). The CDR3 covers 16 residues. Germline V gene data show CDR1 as SGHRS and CDR2 as YFSETQ. The V end was cut by 0 bases, the J end by 0 bases, with 7 bases between. The CDR3 here is CASSLEGYSGANVLTF. The CDR3 nucleotides are TGCGCCAGCAGCTTGGAGGGGTACTCTGGGGCCAACGTCCTGACTTTC.

This clone was found once. The chain employs TRBV6-6 and TRBJ2-7; D not certain. The CDR3 is 13 residues long. CDR1 and CDR2 (germline): MNHNY, SVGAGI (reference sequence). Trimming cost V 2 bases and J 4 bases, with 9 bases left between them. CDR3 protein: CASSYPQSYEQYF. For the CDR3, the DNA is TGTGCCAGCAGTTACCCACAGTCATACGAGCAGTACTTC.

The chain carries TRBV19 and TRBJ2-1; 10 bases fit TRBD1. This CDR3 region has 15 residues. Germline CDR1 and CDR2: LNHDA and SQIVND (reference sequence). After removal of 5 bases from V and 10 bases from J, the junction contained 11 bases not matched to a gene. CDR3 amino acids: CASSFLPGQGQEQFF. CDR3 sequence (DNA): TGTGCCAGTAGTTTCCTACCGGGACAGGGGCAGGAGCAGTTCTTC.

The chain employs TRBV10-3 and TRBJ2-7, with TRBD2 matching over 14 bases. The germline V gene has CDR1 ENHRY and CDR2 SYGVKD. With 4 bases clipped from V and 2 bases from J, the junction kept 4 bases outside the gene matches. The CDR3 totals 16 residues. The DNA for the CDR3 is TGTGCCATCAGTGCCGGACTAGCGGGAGGAGCCTACGAGCAGTACTTC. Protein: CAISAGLAGGAYEQYF.

V usage is TRBV30 and J usage is TRBJ1-1; 8 nucleotides agree with TRBD1. The CDR3 sequence is 14 residues long. CDR1 is GTSNPN, CDR2 SVGIG, per germline (reference sequence). V dropped 4 bases and J dropped 4; count of bases not matched to a gene: 8. CDR3 amino acids: CAWNKDRAGTEAFF. The CDR3 DNA is TGTGCCTGGAACAAGGACAGGGCTGGCACTGAAGCTTTCTTT.

The chain joins TRBV30 to TRBJ1-6; 9 bases map to TRBD1. CDR3 length: 16 amino acids. Germline V gene lookup returns CDR1 GTSNPN and CDR2 SVGIG (reference sequence). J gave up 11 bases and V 0 bases, and 11 bases lay outside the gene matches. The CDR3 nucleotides read TGTGCCTGGAGTGTATTCGGGACAGGGTCAGGTCCACCCCTCCACTTT. Residues: CAWSVFGTGSGPPLHF. The full variable domain, rest sourced from reference TRBV30 and TRBJ1-6, is SQTIHQWPATLVQPVGSPLSLECTVEGTSNPNLYWYRQAAGRGLQLLFYSVGIGQISSEVPQNLSASRPQDRQFILSSKKLLLSDSGFYLCAWSVFGTGSGPPLHFGNGTRLTVT.

V usage is TRBV7-2 and J usage is TRBJ2-7; perhaps TRBD2 as D (5 bases). CDR1 and CDR2 from the germline V gene are SGHTA and FQGNSA. With 0 bases removed from V and 6 bases from J, the gap between germline ends came to 9 bases. The length of the CDR3 is 13 residues. The CDR3 spells CASSLAGAAEQYF. Here the CDR3 DNA reads TGTGCCAGCAGCTTAGCGGGAGCTGCCGAGCAGTACTTC.

The J gene is TRBJ2-7, the V gene TRBV28; 11 nucleotides agree with TRBD2. V trimming: 3 bases; J trimming: 2 bases; junction bases outside the gene matches: 6. This CDR3 is built from 16 residues. The V gene's germline CDR1 is MDHEN and CDR2 SYDVKM. The CDR3 sequence: CASSFLTSGDPYEQYF. CDR3 bases: TGTGCCAGCAGTTTCCTGACTAGCGGGGACCCCTACGAGCAGTACTTC.

In its sample, this clone was seen a few times. The chain combines TRBV5-5 with TRBJ2-7; D is possibly TRBD1 (6 bases). The CDR3 covers 14 residues. V shed 4 bases and J shed 9 bases, with 20 bases lying between them. Germline assignment: CDR1 SGHKS and CDR2 YYEKEE (reference sequence). The CDR3 DNA reads as TGTGCCAGCAGCCGCCAGTTCGAACAGGGACGGCAGTACTTC. This sequence encodes CASSRQFEQGRQYF.

The rearrangement joins TRBV30 to TRBJ1-1; D remains unclear. The CDR3 covers 12 residues. The germline gives CDR1 GTSNPN, CDR2 SVGIG (reference sequence). Trimming stripped 3 bases from V and 5 bases from J, with 10 bases between. CDR3 DNA: TGTGCCTGGAGCTTAAGGCTAACTGAAGCTTTCTTT. Encoded protein: CAWSLRLTEAFF.

This chain connects TRBV6-5 to TRBJ1-1; TRBD1 aligns across 7 bases. With 8 bases clipped from V and 4 bases from J, the junction kept 7 bases outside the gene matches. Germline CDR1 reads MNHEY; CDR2 reads SVGAGI. This CDR3 is 13 amino acids long. CDR3 bases: TGTGCCAGCGGGAACAGGGGAGGCACTGAAGCTTTCTTT. It encodes CASGNRGGTEAFF.